One sample yielded the 30 T cell receptor beta chains listed below, sequenced in a study of shared clonotypes between healthy human individuals. Using immunoSEQ multiplex PCR, the repertoire was profiled, and TCRdb retains in-frame clones only, with some absent. Among around 2,000,000 clones listed, 95% were seen once. The specimen sequenced was naive CD4+ T cells sorted from blood. Subset indicated: CD45RA+ positively selected. These receptors were obtained from a man between 18 and 29 years old in good health.

V gene TRBV5-6 combines with J gene TRBJ2-7; no clear D gene. Trimming left V 4 bases short and J 0 bases short, with 14 bases between. This CDR3 comprises 15 residues. Germline values: CDR1 SGHDT, CDR2 YYEEEE. Here the CDR3 reads CASSPRTVSSYEQYF. In DNA form, the CDR3 reads TGTGCCAGCAGCCCGAGGACGGTCAGCTCCTACGAGCAGTACTTC.

This clone was seen only once. This chain joins TRBV5-1 and TRBJ2-3, with TRBD1 matching over 9 bases. CDR1 is SGHRS and CDR2 is YFSETQ in the germline V gene. The CDR3 is made up of 20 amino acids. V shed 1 base and J 2 bases; nucleotides not matched to a gene: 17. DNA for the CDR3: TGCGCCAGCAGCTTGAACCCTACGAATCCGGGACAGGGAAACACAGATACGCAGTATTTT. Protein: CASSLNPTNPGQGNTDTQYF. The full variable domain, rest sourced from reference TRBV5-1 and TRBJ2-3, is KAGVTQTPRYLIKTRGQQVTLSCSPISGHRSVSWYQQTPGQGLQFLFEYFSETQRNKGNFPGRFSGRQFSNSRSEMNVSTLELGDSALYLCASSLNPTNPGQGNTDTQYFGPGTRLTVL.

V and J are TRBV19 and TRBJ1-4, with D possibly matching TRBD1 (5 bases). The CDR3 contains 14 residues. Deletions cut 5 bases from V and 6 bases from J, with 13 bases between. The germline gives CDR1 LNHDA, CDR2 SQIVND (reference sequence). In DNA, the CDR3 is TGTGCCAGTAGTCCCCGGGACGGAGATGAAAAACTGTTTTTT. This translates into CASSPRDGDEKLFF.

The chain is built from TRBV29-1 and TRBJ2-5; unclear D gene. Trimming left V 2 bases short and J 5 bases short, with 9 bases between. Germline CDR1 SQVTM, CDR2 ANQGSEA. This CDR3 region has 12 residues. CDR3 loop: CSVEPGFETQYF. DNA for the CDR3: TGCAGCGTTGAACCCGGGTTTGAGACCCAGTACTTC.

This chain joins TRBV10-3 and TRBJ1-6; D is possibly TRBD1 (5 bases). Germline CDR1 and CDR2: ENHRY and SYGVKD. The length of the CDR3 is 15 residues. Trimming left V 6 bases short and J 8 bases short, with 17 bases between. CDR3 loop: CAIRDSDRMDSPLHF. In DNA form, the CDR3 reads TGTGCCATCAGAGACTCCGACAGAATGGATTCACCCCTCCACTTT.

This clone was detected a few times. This chain links TRBV6-5 with TRBJ2-7; 8 positions match TRBD1. The CDR3 extends over 14 amino acids. V dropped 4 bases and J dropped 4; count of bases not matched to a gene: 6. The germline V gene has CDR1 MNHEY and CDR2 SVGAGI. The CDR3 region is CASSSADRGYEQYF. The CDR3 DNA sequence: TGTGCCAGCAGTTCCGCCGACAGGGGTTACGAGCAGTACTTC.

This sequence joins TRBV1 and TRBJ2-5; the tabulated D call, TRBD2, remains unverified against the DNA. TRBV1 is marked as a pseudogene. The CDR3 contains 17 residues. The chain's CDR3 is CTSSQDLLAGVRETQYF. The CDR3 coding sequence is TGCACCAGCAGCCAAGATTTACTAGCGGGTGTTCGCGAGACCCAGTACTTC.

V is TRBV6-4 and J is TRBJ2-1, with 8 nucleotides matching TRBD1. Germline-derived CDR1 and CDR2 are MRHNA and SNTAGT. This CDR3 is 14 amino acids long. The trim removed 5 bases at V and 2 bases at J, leaving 2 bases unmatched. The CDR3 protein is CASSPGQAYNEQFF. The CDR3 DNA sequence: TGTGCCAGCAGTCCGGGACAGGCCTACAATGAGCAGTTCTTC.

The rearrangement links TRBV6-5 to TRBJ2-2; possibly TRBD2 for D (5 bases). Trimming stripped 0 bases from V and 9 bases from J, with 14 bases between. The CDR3 is 15 residues long. The germline V gene has CDR1 MNHEY and CDR2 SVGAGI. CDR3 residues: CASSYSKRGGRELFF. CDR3 DNA: TGTGCCAGCAGTTACTCGAAGCGAGGCGGGCGGGAGCTGTTTTTT.

The chain combines TRBV19 with TRBJ2-5; 9 nucleotides line up with TRBD2. Germline V gives CDR1 LNHDA, CDR2 SQIVND (reference sequence). The CDR3 is made up of 15 amino acids. Trimming removed 5 bases from V and 1 base from J; junction bases left unmatched: 5. CDR3 sequence (DNA): TGTGCCAGTAGTGAGCGGGGGGTCCTCCAAGAGACCCAGTACTTC. This encodes CASSERGVLQETQYF.

The chain links TRBV5-4 to TRBJ2-7; 9 nucleotides agree with TRBD1. The CDR3 runs 15 residues. Trimming at V came to 2 bases and at J to 6 bases, leaving 9 bases not matched to a gene. Germline V lookup: CDR1 SGHNT, CDR2 YYREEE (reference sequence). CDR3 residues: CASSFAGQGELEQYF. DNA of the CDR3: TGTGCCAGCAGCTTCGCGGGACAGGGCGAACTCGAGCAGTACTTC.

J is TRBJ2-5 and V is TRBV5-1; 9 bases fit TRBD1. This CDR3 is built from 14 residues. Germline CDR1 is SGHRS and CDR2 is YFSETQ. V lost 2 bases to trimming and J lost 5 bases; unmatched junction nucleotides: 4. The CDR3 region has the DNA TGCGCCAGCAGCTTAAAGGACAGGGGTGAGACCCAGTACTTC. Amino acids: CASSLKDRGETQYF.

The J gene is TRBJ2-7, the V gene TRBV6-1, with no clear D. The V end was cut by 1 base, the J end by 2 bases, with 6 bases between. The length of the CDR3 is 13 residues. Germline V gives CDR1 MNHNS, CDR2 SASEGT. This CDR3 reads CASSEVLAYEQYF. The DNA of the CDR3 is TGTGCCAGCAGTGAAGTTTTGGCCTACGAGCAGTACTTC.

This chain uses TRBV5-1 with TRBJ1-6; D uncertain. V gave up 0 bases and J gave up 9 bases, with 10 bases separating them. CDR3 length equals 14 residues. Germline V gene sequence: CDR1 SGHRS, CDR2 YFSETQ. CDR3 in amino acids: CASSLDPASSPLHF. The CDR3 coding sequence is TGCGCCAGCAGCTTGGATCCTGCCTCTTCACCCCTCCACTTT.

V gene TRBV30 combines with J gene TRBJ1-2, with 7 bases identical to TRBD1. The germline V gene has CDR1 GTSNPN and CDR2 SVGIG (reference sequence). The CDR3 extends over 13 amino acids. J gave up 8 bases and V 3 bases, and 9 bases lay outside the gene matches. The CDR3 nucleotides are TGTGCCTGGAGAGCGGCAGGGGGAGGCGGCTACACCTTC. The encoded protein is CAWRAAGGGGYTF.

The chain couples TRBV12-1 to TRBJ2-7; the table assigns TRBD1, which was not confirmed against the DNA. TRBV12-1 is a pseudogene segment. The CDR3 has 15 residues. The CDR3 spells CASSDRTGRFHEQYF. CDR3 nucleotide sequence: TGTGCCAGCAGCGACCGGACAGGTCGCTTCCACGAGCAGTACTTC.

This clone was detected only a few times. Other DNA sequences within the sample encode an identical CDR3. The V and J genes are TRBV7-2 and TRBJ2-7, with D unresolved. Trimming cost V 5 bases and J 0 bases, with 2 bases left between them. CDR1 SGHTA and CDR2 FQGNSA come from the germline V gene. The CDR3 covers 11 residues. The CDR3 DNA reads TGTGCCAGCAGCACCTCCTACGAGCAGTACTTC. Protein: CASSTSYEQYF.

V is TRBV9 and J is TRBJ1-3, with D maybe TRBD1 (5 bases). CDR3 length: 14 residues. Trimming took off 2 bases at V and 3 bases at J, with 9 bases between the two ends. The germline V gene encodes CDR1 SGDLS and CDR2 YYNGEE. The CDR3: CASSVEGFGNTIYF. DNA of the CDR3: TGTGCCAGCAGCGTGGAGGGGTTTGGAAACACCATATATTTT. Variable domain in full (rest from reference TRBV9 and TRBJ1-3): DSGVTQTPKHLITATGQRVTLRCSPRSGDLSVYWYQQSLDQGLQFLIQYYNGEERAKGNILERFSAQQFPDLHSELNLSSLELGDSALYFCASSVEGFGNTIYFGEGSWLTVV.

The chain employs TRBV7-8 and TRBJ2-5; 8 nucleotides align to TRBD1. The CDR3 has 16 residues. The germline V gene has CDR1 SGHVS and CDR2 FQNEAQ. J lost 5 bases, V lost 5 bases, and 13 bases had no gene match. This chain's CDR3 is CASSHSDRVKGETQYF. The CDR3 nucleotides read TGTGCCAGCAGCCATTCGGACAGGGTAAAGGGGGAGACCCAGTACTTC.

The DNA for the CDR3 is TGTGCCAGCACCCGAGGGGCAGGGCCGAACACTGAAGCTTTCTTT. Translating it yields CASTRGAGPNTEAFF. The V and J genes are TRBV2 and TRBJ1-1; D is possibly TRBD1 (5 bases). This CDR3 is 15 amino acids long. Germline V gives CDR1 SNHLY, CDR2 FYNNEI. The V gene lost 7 bases and the J gene lost 1 base, with 16 bases spanning the gap.

The CDR3 nucleotides read TGCGCCAGCGGGGCCCAGGGGGAGACCCAGTACTTC. As protein: CASGAQGETQYF. This chain joins TRBV5-1 and TRBJ2-5, with D possibly being TRBD1 (6 bases). This CDR3 comprises 12 residues. V lost 7 bases to trimming and J lost 5 bases, with 12 bases between them. Germline CDR1 and CDR2: SGHRS and YFSETQ.

This sequence joins TRBV7-2 and TRBJ1-1; weak D call: TRBD1 (5 bases). The CDR3 is 14 residues long. CDR1 and CDR2 from the germline V gene are SGHTA and FQGNSA. The ends were cut back, 3 bases at V and 3 bases at J, with 11 bases in the middle. The CDR3 nucleotides are TGTGCCAGCAGCTTGGTCGGGGGGGACACTGAAGCTTTCTTT. Its protein is CASSLVGGDTEAFF.

The chain couples TRBV5-6 to TRBJ1-4; D is perhaps TRBD1 (5 bases). Germline V gives CDR1 SGHDT, CDR2 YYEEEE. The CDR3 is made up of 15 amino acids. V shed 2 bases and J shed 10 bases, with 18 bases lying between them. This CDR3 reads CASSFTLDTSGKLFF. In DNA, the CDR3 is TGTGCCAGCAGCTTTACCCTGGACACCTCCGGAAAACTGTTTTTT.

This chain joins TRBV4-1 and TRBJ2-3, with 9 bases aligning to TRBD2. Germline trimming cut 1 base from V and 3 bases from J; bases unmatched to any gene: 2. Germline CDR1 and CDR2: MGHRA and YSYEKL. This CDR3 comprises 15 residues. CDR3 region: CASSQAGLATDTQYF. The DNA of the CDR3 is TGCGCCAGCAGCCAAGCGGGACTAGCTACAGATACGCAGTATTTT.

The V and J genes are TRBV28 and TRBJ2-7; D uncertain. The CDR3 is 12 amino acids. Trimming shortened V by 3 bases and J by 4 bases, and 7 bases separated the two germline ends. Germline V CDR1 and CDR2: MDHEN, SYDVKM. CDR3 coding DNA: TGTGCCAGCAGTTTGTACTTTTACGAGCAGTACTTC. Its translation is CASSLYFYEQYF.

The chain links TRBV5-4 to TRBJ2-5; D call uncertain. The ends were cut back, 0 bases at V and 4 bases at J, with 10 bases in the middle. This CDR3 contains 14 residues. Germline V lookup: CDR1 SGHNT, CDR2 YYREEE (reference sequence). Written as DNA, the CDR3 is TGTGCCAGCAGCTTGGTCGCACAAGTAGAGACCCAGTACTTC. It is translated as CASSLVAQVETQYF.

The chain combines TRBV29-1 with TRBJ2-5; 7 bases align to TRBD1. CDR1 SQVTM and CDR2 ANQGSEA come from the germline V gene. With 8 bases clipped from V and 1 base from J, the junction kept 10 bases outside the gene matches. CDR3 length: 14 amino acids. CDR3 region: CSYSPGTAQETQYF. CDR3 nucleotides: TGCAGCTACAGCCCCGGGACAGCCCAAGAGACCCAGTACTTC. Full variable domain (remainder filled in from reference TRBV29-1 and TRBJ2-5): SAVISQKPSRDICQRGTSLTIQCQVDSQVTMMFWYRQQPGQSLTLIATANQGSEATYESGFVIDKFPISRPNLTFSTLTVSNMSPEDSSIYLCSYSPGTAQETQYFGPGTRLLVL.

V gene TRBV5-1 combines with J gene TRBJ2-1; 11 bases are shared with TRBD2. CDR1 and CDR2 (germline): SGHRS, YFSETQ. This CDR3 has 19 amino acids. V lost 4 bases and J lost 0; bases outside the gene matches: 12. The CDR3 spells CASSPGLAAKMSSYNEQFF. CDR3 nucleotides: TGCGCCAGCAGCCCGGGACTAGCGGCAAAAATGAGCTCCTACAATGAGCAGTTCTTC.

The chain links TRBV6-5 to TRBJ1-6; TRBD1 is a possible D gene (5 bases). The germline V gene has CDR1 MNHEY and CDR2 SVGAGI. The V end was cut by 6 bases, the J end by 7 bases, with 16 bases between. The CDR3 spans 15 residues. The DNA of the CDR3 is TGTGCCAGCAGCCGGACCCCGGAGGGGAATTCACCCCTCCACTTT. Protein product: CASSRTPEGNSPLHF.

The rearrangement links TRBV2 to TRBJ1-5; the match to TRBD1 covers 7 bases. The length of the CDR3 is 16 residues. Trimming took 8 bases from V and 2 from J; bases not matched to a gene: 12. Germline CDR1 reads SNHLY; CDR2 reads FYNNEI. The CDR3 DNA sequence: TGTGCCAGCGGCTCGGGACCCGGGACAGGCAATCAGCCCCAGCATTTT. This translates into CASGSGPGTGNQPQHF.